The entry below gives a single T cell receptor beta chain sequence along with its context. The record originates from a study of blood T cell repertoires in COVID-19. At the level of the study: The United States, Italy and Spain provided the acute and convalescent COVID-19 samples. T cells, B-cell-depleted T cells, or PBMCs provided the cDNA or gDNA that served as material.

Authors' processing steps: Quantification of nucleated cells was approximated via reference gene primer amplification. The data were produced by immunoSEQ multiplex PCR, yet TCRdb's version contains in-frame clones alone and is incomplete. V and J calls and clone size follow that table, whereas D and trimming were derived from the DNA. Here the sample spans under 150,000 clones, 75% to 90% being singletons. CDR3 size: 14 residues. Trimming took 3 bases from V and 1 from J; bases not matched to a gene: 3. The V gene's germline CDR1 is SGHRS and CDR2 YFSETQ. What was sequenced was peripheral blood. The chain employs TRBV5-1 and TRBJ2-5; the match to TRBD2 covers 7 bases. The clonotype comes from a human donor in a cohort sampled during active COVID-19. The CDR3 spells CASSWGGTQETQYF. CDR3 coding DNA: TGCGCCAGCAGCTGGGGGGGGACCCAAGAGACCCAGTACTTC.